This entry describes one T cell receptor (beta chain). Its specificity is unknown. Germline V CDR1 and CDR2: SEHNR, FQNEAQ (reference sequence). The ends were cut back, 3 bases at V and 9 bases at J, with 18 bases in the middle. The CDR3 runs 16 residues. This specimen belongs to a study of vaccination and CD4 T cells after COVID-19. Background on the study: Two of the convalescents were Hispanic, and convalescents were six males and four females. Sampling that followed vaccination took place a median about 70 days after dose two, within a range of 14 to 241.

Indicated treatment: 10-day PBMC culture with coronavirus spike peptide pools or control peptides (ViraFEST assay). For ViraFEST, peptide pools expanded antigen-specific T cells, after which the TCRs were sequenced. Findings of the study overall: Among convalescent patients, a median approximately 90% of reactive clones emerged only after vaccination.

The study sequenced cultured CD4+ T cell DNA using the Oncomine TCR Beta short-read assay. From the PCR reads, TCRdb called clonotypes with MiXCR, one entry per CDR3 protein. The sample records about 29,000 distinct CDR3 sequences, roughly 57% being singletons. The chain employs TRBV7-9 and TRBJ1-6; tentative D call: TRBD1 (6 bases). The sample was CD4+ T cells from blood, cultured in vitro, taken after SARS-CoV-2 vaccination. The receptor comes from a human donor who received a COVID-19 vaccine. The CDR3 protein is CASSLAVGGQGSPLHF. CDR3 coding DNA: TGTGCCAGCAGCTTGGCCGTGGGGGGGCAAGGTTCACCCCTCCACTTT.